The present entry profiles one TCR beta chain with its context. The CDR3 runs to 16 residues. The V gene end was trimmed by 5 bases and the J gene end by 7 bases; junction bases not matched to a gene: 16. Germline V CDR1 and CDR2: SGHTA, FQGNSA. Profiling relied on immunoSEQ multiplex PCR, and the TCRdb table lists in-frame clones only, not all of them. The sample includes some 200,000 clones, roughly nine tenths of them seen just once. The sample is drawn from a study of blood T cell repertoires in COVID-19. Material for sequencing was PBMCs or T cells enriched from blood (not recorded which). The source of this sequence is a woman in her 50s in a cohort exposed to, infected with or recovered from COVID-19 (not recorded which). The V and J genes are TRBV7-2 and TRBJ2-5, with 7 bases identical to TRBD2. The CDR3: CASSGVAAGVKGTQYF. Here the CDR3 DNA reads TGTGCCAGCAGCGGAGTCGCGGCGGGGGTAAAGGGGACCCAGTACTTC.